What follows describes a single TCR beta chain. Its antigen is currently unknown. The sample originates from a study of cytomegalovirus exposure and HLA in healthy donors. Healthy donors of bone marrow made up the group. Primers for the PCR totalled 60 Vbeta and 13 Jbeta. Data came from immunoSEQ multiplex PCR; TCRdb stores just in-frame clones and leaves some out. This table has tens of thousands of clones, 79% appearing once. Study-wide points: Three chains linked to CMV were shown in vitro to be specific for CMV antigens.

The TCR sequence derives from a woman aged 40-49 years in good health and CMV-seronegative. The sequenced sample was PBMCs.

The CDR3 nucleotides read TGTGCCAGTCAACCCGGAACGGGGTTCGCTGAAGCTTTCTTT. It yields the protein CASQPGTGFAEAFF. The chain is built from TRBV2 and TRBJ1-1, with D uncertain. The V gene's germline CDR1 is SNHLY and CDR2 FYNNEI. Trimming pared 9 bases from V and 6 bases from J, leaving 20 bases between. CDR3 length equals 14 residues.